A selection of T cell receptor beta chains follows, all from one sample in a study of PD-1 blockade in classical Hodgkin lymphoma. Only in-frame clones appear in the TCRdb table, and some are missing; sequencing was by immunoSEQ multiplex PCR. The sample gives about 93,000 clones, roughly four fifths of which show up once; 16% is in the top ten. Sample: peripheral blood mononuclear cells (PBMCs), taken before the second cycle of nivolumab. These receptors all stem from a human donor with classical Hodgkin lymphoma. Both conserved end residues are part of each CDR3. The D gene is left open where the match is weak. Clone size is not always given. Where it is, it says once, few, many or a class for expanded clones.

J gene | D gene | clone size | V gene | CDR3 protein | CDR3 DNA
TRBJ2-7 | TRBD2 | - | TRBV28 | CARLAGGYEQYF | TGTGCCAGACTAGCGGGAGGGTACGAGCAGTACTTC
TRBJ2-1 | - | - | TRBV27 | CASSPSRAGVATYNEQFF | TGTGCCAGCAGTCCTTCACGCGCCGGGGTAGCCACCTACAATGAGCAGTTCTTC
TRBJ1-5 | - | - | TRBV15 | CATSRDASNQPQHF | TGTGCCACCAGCAGAGATGCGTCAAATCAGCCCCAGCATTTT
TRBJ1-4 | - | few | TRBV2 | CASRGTVATNEKLFF | TGTGCCAGCAGGGGGACGGTTGCAACTAATGAAAAACTGTTTTTT
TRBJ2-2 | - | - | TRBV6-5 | CASTYYSAGGELFF | TGTGCCAGCACCTACTACAGCGCCGGGGGGGAGCTGTTTTTT
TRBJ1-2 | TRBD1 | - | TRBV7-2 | CASSRQGVDYGYTF | TGTGCCAGCAGCCGACAGGGGGTGGACTATGGCTACACCTTC
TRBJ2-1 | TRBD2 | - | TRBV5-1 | CASSLGLAGYEQFF | TGCGCCAGCAGCTTGGGACTAGCGGGATATGAGCAGTTCTTC
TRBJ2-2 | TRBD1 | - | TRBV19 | CASSPRTGRTGELFF | TGTGCCAGTAGTCCCCGGACAGGGCGCACCGGGGAGCTGTTTTTT
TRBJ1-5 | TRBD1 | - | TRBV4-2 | CASSQGGTGGQPQHF | TGTGCCAGCAGCCAAGGGGGGACAGGGGGCCAGCCCCAGCATTTT
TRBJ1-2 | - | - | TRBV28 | CASSFSSSYGYTF | TGTGCCAGCAGTTTTTCCAGCTCCTATGGCTACACCTTC
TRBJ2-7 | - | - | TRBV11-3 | CASSFGQFYEQYF | TGTGCCAGCAGCTTCGGGCAGTTCTACGAGCAGTACTTC
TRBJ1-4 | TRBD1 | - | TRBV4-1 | CASSLTGGASYEKLFF | TGCGCCAGCAGCCTGACAGGGGGCGCTTCTTACGAAAAACTGTTTTTT
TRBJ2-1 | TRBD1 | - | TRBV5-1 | CASSLGGQGPHEQFF | TGCGCCAGCAGCTTGGGGGGACAGGGGCCCCATGAGCAGTTCTTC
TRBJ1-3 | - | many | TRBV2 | CASSVSGNTIYF | TGTGCCAGCAGTGTCTCTGGAAACACCATATATTTT
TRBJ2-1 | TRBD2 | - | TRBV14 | CASSRSSGYNEQFF | TGTGCCAGCAGTCGTTCTAGCGGGTACAATGAGCAGTTCTTC
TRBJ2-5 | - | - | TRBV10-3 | CAISETRTAQETQYF | TGTGCCATCAGTGAGACCAGGACAGCCCAAGAGACCCAGTACTTC
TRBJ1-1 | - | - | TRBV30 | CAWSLRGHTEAFF | TGTGCCTGGAGTTTGAGGGGCCACACTGAAGCTTTCTTT
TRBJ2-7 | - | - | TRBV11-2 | CASSSQADNEQYF | TGTGCCAGCAGCTCACAAGCGGACAACGAGCAGTACTTC
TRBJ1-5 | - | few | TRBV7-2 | CASSPSGGNQPQHF | TGTGCCAGCAGCCCCTCCGGGGGGAATCAGCCCCAGCATTTT
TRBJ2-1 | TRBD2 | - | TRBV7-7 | CASSYTLAGGLNEQFF | TGTGCCAGCAGCTATACACTAGCGGGAGGGCTAAATGAGCAGTTCTTC
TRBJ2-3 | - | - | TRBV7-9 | CASSLVSADTQYF | TGTGCCAGCAGCTTAGTGTCGGCAGATACGCAGTATTTT
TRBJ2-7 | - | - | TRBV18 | CASSPPGLAYEQYF | TGTGCCAGCTCACCGCCAGGTCTTGCCTACGAGCAGTACTTC
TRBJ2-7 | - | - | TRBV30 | CAWSVATGAYEQYF | TGTGCCTGGAGTGTCGCTACGGGCGCCTACGAGCAGTACTTC
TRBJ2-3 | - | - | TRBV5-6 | CASSPAGSTDTQYF | TGTGCCAGCAGCCCCGCCGGGAGCACAGATACGCAGTATTTT
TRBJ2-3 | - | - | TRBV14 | CASSKTADTQYF | TGTGCCAGCAGCAAGACAGCAGATACGCAGTATTTT
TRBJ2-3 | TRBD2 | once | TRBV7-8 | CASRLNSGRAGDTQYF | TGTGCCAGCCGCTTAAATAGCGGGAGGGCCGGAGATACGCAGTATTTT
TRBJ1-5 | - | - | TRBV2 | CASRQANRNQPQHF | TGTGCCAGTCGACAGGCAAATCGCAATCAGCCCCAGCATTTT
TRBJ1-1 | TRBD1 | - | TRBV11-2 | CASSLGTGLNTEAFF | TGTGCCAGCAGCTTAGGGACAGGTTTGAACACTGAAGCTTTCTTT
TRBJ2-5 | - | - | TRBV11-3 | CASSQTGVGETQYF | TGTGCCAGCAGCCAAACGGGGGTCGGGGAGACCCAGTACTTC
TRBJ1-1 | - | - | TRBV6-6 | CASSYSYEAFF | TGTGCCAGCAGTTACTCCTATGAAGCTTTCTTT
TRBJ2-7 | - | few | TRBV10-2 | CASRVSYEQYF | TGCGCCAGCAGGGTCTCCTACGAGCAGTACTTC
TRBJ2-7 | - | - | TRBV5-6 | CASTFYRTTTGEQYF | TGTGCCAGCACCTTCTACCGGACAACAACCGGCGAGCAGTACTTC
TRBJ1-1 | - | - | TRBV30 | CAWSHPTVGVAFF | TGTGCCTGGAGCCACCCTACAGTAGGGGTAGCTTTCTTT
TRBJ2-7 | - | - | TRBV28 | CASWSGGYEQYF | TGTGCCAGCTGGTCCGGGGGCTACGAGCAGTACTTC
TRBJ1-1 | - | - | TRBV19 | CACRIGSEAFF | TGTGCATGTAGAATAGGGTCTGAAGCTTTCTTT
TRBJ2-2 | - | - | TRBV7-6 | CASSLSPTRPGELFF | TGTGCCAGCAGCTTAAGCCCAACACGGCCGGGGGAGCTGTTTTTT
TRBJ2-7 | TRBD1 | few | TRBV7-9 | CASSPGTGGYEQYF | TGTGCCAGCAGCCCCGGGACAGGGGGATACGAGCAGTACTTC
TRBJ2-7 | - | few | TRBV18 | CASSLRARVLNYEQYF | TGTGCCAGCTCTCTCCGGGCCAGGGTCCTGAACTACGAGCAGTACTTC
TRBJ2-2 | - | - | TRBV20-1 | CSASSTGELFF | TGCAGTGCTAGCAGTACCGGGGAGCTGTTTTTT
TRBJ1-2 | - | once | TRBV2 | CASGRAQPNYGYTF | TGTGCCAGCGGCCGGGCCCAGCCGAACTATGGCTACACCTTC
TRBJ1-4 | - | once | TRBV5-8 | CASSLAGRSTNEKLFF | TGTGCCAGCAGCTTGGCCGGGAGATCAACTAATGAAAAACTGTTTTTT
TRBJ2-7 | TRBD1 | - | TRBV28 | CASSNRVGTGGIYEQYF | TGTGCCAGCAGTAATCGCGTCGGGACAGGGGGAATCTACGAGCAGTACTTC
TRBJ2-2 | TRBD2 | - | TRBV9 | CASSVTSGPSANTGELFF | TGTGCCAGCAGCGTTACTAGCGGGCCTTCCGCGAACACCGGGGAGCTGTTTTTT
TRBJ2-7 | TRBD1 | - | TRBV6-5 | CASREQGSWEQYF | TGTGCCAGCAGAGAACAGGGGTCGTGGGAGCAGTACTTC
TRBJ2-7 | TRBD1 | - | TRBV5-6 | CASSTPGQALLGYF | TGTGCCAGCAGCACCCCGGGACAGGCCCTTCTGGGGTACTTC
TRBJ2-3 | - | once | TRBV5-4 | CASSLASQRDTQYF | TGTGCCAGCAGCTTGGCTAGCCAAAGAGATACGCAGTATTTT
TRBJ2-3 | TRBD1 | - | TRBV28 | CASRSQGARADTQYF | TGTGCCAGCAGGTCCCAGGGGGCACGGGCAGATACGCAGTATTTT
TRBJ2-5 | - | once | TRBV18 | CASSPQGLPHMTQYF | TGTGCCAGCTCACCGCAGGGCCTGCCTCACATGACCCAGTACTTC
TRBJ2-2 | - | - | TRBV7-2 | CASTSDGNTGELFF | TGTGCCAGCACCTCCGACGGCAACACCGGGGAGCTGTTTTTT
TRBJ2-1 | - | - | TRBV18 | CASSLLASSYNEQFF | TGTGCCAGCTCACTACTAGCTAGCTCCTACAATGAGCAGTTCTTC
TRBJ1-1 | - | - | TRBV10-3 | CAISEMPATNTEAFF | TGTGCCATCAGTGAGATGCCAGCGACAAACACTGAAGCTTTCTTT
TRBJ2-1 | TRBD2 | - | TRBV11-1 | CASSLLAGPYNEQFF | TGTGCCAGCAGCTTACTAGCGGGACCCTACAATGAGCAGTTCTTC